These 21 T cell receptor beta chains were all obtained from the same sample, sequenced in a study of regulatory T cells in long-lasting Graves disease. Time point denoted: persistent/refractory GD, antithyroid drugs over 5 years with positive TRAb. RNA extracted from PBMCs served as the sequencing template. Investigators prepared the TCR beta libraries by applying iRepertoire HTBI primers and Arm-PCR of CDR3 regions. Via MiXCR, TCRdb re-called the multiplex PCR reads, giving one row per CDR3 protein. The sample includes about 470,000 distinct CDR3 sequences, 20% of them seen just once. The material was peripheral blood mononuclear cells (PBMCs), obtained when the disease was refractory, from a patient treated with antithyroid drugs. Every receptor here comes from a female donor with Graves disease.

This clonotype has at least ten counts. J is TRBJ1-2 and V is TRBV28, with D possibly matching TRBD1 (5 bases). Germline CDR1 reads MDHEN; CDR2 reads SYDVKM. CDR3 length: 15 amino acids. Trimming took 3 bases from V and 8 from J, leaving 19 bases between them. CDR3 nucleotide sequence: TGTGCCAGCAGTTTGGGCAGGGCCGGGACTATAGGCTACACCTTC. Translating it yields CASSLGRAGTIGYTF.

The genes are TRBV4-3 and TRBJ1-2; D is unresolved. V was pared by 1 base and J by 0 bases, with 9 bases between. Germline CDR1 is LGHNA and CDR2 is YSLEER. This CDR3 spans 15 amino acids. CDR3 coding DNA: TGCGCCAGCAGCCAAGCTAACCTAGCTAACTATGGCTACACCTTC. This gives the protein CASSQANLANYGYTF.

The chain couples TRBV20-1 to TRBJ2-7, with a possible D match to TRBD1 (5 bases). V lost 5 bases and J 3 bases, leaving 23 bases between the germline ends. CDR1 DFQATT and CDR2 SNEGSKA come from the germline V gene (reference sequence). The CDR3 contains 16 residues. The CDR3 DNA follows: TGCAGTGCTTGGGGAATAGGGGCTACCTCCATCTACGAGCAGTACTTC. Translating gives CSAWGIGATSIYEQYF.

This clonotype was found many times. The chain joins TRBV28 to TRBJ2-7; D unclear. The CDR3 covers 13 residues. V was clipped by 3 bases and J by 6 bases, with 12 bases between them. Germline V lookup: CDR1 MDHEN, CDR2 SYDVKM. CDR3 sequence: CASSFPHPAEQYF. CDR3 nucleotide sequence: TGTGCCAGCAGTTTTCCGCATCCCGCCGAGCAGTACTTC.

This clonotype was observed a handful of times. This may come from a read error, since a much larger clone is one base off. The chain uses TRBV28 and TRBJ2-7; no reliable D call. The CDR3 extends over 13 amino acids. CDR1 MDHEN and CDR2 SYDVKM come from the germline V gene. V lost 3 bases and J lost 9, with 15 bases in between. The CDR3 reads CASSFPKQHGQYF. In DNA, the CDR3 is TGTGCCAGCAGTTTCCCAAAGCAACACGGGCAGTACTTC.

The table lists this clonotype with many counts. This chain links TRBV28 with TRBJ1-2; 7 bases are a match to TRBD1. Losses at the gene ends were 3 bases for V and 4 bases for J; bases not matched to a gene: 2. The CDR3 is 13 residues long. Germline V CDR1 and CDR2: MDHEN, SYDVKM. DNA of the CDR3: TGTGCCAGCAGTTTCACAGGGGTCTATGGCTACACCTTC. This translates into CASSFTGVYGYTF.

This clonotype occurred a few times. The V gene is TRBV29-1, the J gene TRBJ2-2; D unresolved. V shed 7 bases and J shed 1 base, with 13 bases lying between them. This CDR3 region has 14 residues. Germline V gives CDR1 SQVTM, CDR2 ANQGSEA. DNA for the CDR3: TGCAGCGGCCGCTTCCAAATGAACACCGGGGAGCTGTTTTTT. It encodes CSGRFQMNTGELFF.

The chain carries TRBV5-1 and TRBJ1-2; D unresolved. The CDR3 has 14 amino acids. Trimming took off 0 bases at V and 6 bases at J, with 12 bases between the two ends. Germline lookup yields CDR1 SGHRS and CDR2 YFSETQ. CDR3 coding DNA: TGCGCCAGCAGCTTGGCCGAGAAGAGCGATGGCTACACCTTC. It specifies CASSLAEKSDGYTF.

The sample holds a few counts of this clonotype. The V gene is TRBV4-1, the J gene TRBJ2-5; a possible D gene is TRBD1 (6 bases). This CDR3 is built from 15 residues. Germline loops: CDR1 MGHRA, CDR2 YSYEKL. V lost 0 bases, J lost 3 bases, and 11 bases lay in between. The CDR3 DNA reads TGCGCCAGCAGCCAAGATCCCGCAGGGGAAGAGACCCAGTACTTC. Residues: CASSQDPAGEETQYF.

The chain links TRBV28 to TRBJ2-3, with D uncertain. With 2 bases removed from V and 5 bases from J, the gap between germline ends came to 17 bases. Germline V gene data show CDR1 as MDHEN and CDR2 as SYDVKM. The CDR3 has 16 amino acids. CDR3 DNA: TGTGCCAGCAGTTTAGAGGAGTCGGTGTCTCAAGATACGCAGTATTTT. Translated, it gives CASSLEESVSQDTQYF.

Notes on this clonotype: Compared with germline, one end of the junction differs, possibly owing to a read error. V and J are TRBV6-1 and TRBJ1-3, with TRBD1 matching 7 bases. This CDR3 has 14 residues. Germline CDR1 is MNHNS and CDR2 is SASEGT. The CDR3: CASTIAGGGNTTYF. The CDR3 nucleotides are TGTGCCAGCACCATCGCAGGGGGAGGAAACACCACATATTTT.

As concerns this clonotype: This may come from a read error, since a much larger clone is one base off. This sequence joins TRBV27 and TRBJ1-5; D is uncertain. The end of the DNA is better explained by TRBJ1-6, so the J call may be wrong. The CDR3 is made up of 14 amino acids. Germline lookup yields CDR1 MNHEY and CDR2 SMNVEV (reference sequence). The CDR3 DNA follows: TGTGTCAGCAGTTTATTTGGGGATAATTCACCCCTCCACTTT. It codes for CVSSLFGDNSPLHF.

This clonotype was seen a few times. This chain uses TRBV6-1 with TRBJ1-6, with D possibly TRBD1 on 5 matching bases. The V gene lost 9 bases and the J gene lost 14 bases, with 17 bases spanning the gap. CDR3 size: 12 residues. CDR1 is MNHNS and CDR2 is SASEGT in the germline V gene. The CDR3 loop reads CASNKLGGALHF. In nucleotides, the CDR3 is TGTGCCAGTAACAAATTAGGAGGGGCCCTCCACTTT.

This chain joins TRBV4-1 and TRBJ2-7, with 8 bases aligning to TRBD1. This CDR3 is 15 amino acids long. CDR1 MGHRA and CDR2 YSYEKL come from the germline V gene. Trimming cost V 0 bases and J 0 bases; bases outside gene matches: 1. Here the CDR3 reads CASSQDGTGSYEQYF. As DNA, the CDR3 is TGCGCCAGCAGCCAAGATGGGACAGGCTCCTACGAGCAGTACTTC.

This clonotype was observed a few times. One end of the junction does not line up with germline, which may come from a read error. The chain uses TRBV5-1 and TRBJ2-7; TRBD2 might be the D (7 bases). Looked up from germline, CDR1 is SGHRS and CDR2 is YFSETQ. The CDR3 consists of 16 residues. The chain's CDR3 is CASSLDGGPGSYEQYF. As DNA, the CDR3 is TGCGCCAGCAGTTTGGACGGGGGGCCGGGGTCCTACGAGCAGTACTTC.

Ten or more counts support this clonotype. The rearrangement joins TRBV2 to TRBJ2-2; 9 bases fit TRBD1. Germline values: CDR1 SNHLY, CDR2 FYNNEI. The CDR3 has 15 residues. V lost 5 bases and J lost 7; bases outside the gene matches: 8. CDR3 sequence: CASSRDRATSGELFF. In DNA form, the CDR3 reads TGTGCCAGCAGTCGGGACAGGGCTACTAGCGGGGAGCTGTTTTTT.

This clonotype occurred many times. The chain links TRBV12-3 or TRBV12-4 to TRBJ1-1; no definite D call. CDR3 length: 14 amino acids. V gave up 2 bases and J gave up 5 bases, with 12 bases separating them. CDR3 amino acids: CASSLSALGTEAFF. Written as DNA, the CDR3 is TGTGCCAGCAGTTTATCAGCTCTTGGGACTGAAGCTTTCTTT.

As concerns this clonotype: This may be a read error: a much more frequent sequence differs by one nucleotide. This chain's CDR3 is CASSLAGLGPKNIRYF. As DNA, the CDR3 is TGTGCCAGCAGTTTAGCGGGATTGGGTCCCAAAAACATTCGGTACTTC. The chain links TRBV28 to TRBJ2-4, with D possibly matching TRBD2 (6 bases). CDR1 and CDR2 from the germline V gene are MDHEN and SYDVKM. The CDR3 spans 16 residues. Supplemented by reference TRBV28 and TRBJ2-4, the full variable domain reads DVKVTQSSRYLVKRTGEKVFLECVQDMDHENMFWYRQDPGLGLRLIYFSYDVKMKEKGDIPEGYSVSREKKERFSLILESASTNQTSMYLCASSLAGLGPKNIRYFGAGTRLSVL.

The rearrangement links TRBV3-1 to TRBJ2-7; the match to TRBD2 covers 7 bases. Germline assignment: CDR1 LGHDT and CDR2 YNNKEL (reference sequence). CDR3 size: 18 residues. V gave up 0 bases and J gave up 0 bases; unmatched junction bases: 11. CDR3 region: CASSQDRGGSASSYEQYF. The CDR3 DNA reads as TGTGCCAGCAGCCAAGATCGGGGCGGGAGTGCGAGCTCCTACGAGCAGTACTTC.

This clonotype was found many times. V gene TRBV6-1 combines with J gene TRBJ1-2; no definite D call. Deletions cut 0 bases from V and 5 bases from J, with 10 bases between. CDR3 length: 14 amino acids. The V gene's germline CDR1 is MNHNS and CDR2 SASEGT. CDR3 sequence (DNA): TGTGCCAGCAGTGAAGCCGAGTTTCTGTATGGCTACACCTTC. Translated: CASSEAEFLYGYTF.

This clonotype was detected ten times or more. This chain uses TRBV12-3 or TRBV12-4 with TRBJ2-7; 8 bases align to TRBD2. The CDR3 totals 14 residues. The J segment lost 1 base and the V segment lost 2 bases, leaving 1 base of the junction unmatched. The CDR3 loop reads CASSLREGSYEQYF. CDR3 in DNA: TGTGCCAGCAGTTTACGGGAGGGATCCTACGAGCAGTACTTC.